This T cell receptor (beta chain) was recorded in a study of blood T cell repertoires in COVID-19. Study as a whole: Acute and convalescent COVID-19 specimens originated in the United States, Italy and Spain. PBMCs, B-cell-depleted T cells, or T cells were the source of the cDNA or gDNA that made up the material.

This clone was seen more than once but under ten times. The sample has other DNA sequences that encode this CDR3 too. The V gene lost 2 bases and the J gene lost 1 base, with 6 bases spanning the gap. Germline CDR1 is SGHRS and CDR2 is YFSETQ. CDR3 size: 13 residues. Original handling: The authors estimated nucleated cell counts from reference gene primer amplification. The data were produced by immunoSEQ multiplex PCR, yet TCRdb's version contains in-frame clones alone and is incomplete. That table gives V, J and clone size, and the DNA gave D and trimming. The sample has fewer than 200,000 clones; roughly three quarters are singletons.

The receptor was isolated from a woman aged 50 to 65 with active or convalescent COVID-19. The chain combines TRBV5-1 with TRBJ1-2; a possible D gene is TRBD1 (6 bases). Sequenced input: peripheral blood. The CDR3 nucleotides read TGCGCCAGCAGCTTACAGGGTAACTATGGCTACACCTTC. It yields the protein CASSLQGNYGYTF.